This entry lists 27 T cell receptor beta chains sequenced from one sample in a study of T cell changes during pregnancy in multiple sclerosis. This table comes from immunoSEQ multiplex PCR, and its TCRdb copy is limited to in-frame clones, with some not included. The sample shows about 64,000 clones, 90% of them seen only once. The sample consisted of peripheral blood, taken in the third trimester of pregnancy. The receptor source for this set is a female donor in good health, enrolled as a control in a pregnancy study.

The sample holds one count of this clone. The V gene is TRBV5-6, the J gene TRBJ1-3, with 10 bases matching TRBD1. The CDR3 totals 18 residues. CDR1 and CDR2 (germline): SGHDT, YYEEEE. Trimming at V came to 4 bases and at J to 0 bases, leaving 10 bases not matched to a gene. Here the CDR3 DNA reads TGTGCCAGCAGCCTCGCCGGGACAGGGGTCCTCTCTGGAAACACCATATATTTT. This encodes CASSLAGTGVLSGNTIYF.

The chain recombines TRBV6-1 with TRBJ1-1; 9 bases fit TRBD1. CDR3 length equals 14 residues. Germline V lookup: CDR1 MNHNS, CDR2 SASEGT. V trimming: 6 bases; J trimming: 3 bases; junction bases outside the gene matches: 5. In DNA, the CDR3 is TGTGCCAGCAGGGCTACAGGGGGCTACACTGAAGCTTTCTTT. This sequence encodes CASRATGGYTEAFF.

The V gene is TRBV4-1, the J gene TRBJ2-7; 13 bases match TRBD2. Germline CDR1 and CDR2: MGHRA and YSYEKL. Germline trimming cut 2 bases from V and 2 bases from J; bases unmatched to any gene: 3. The CDR3 runs to 16 residues. The CDR3 protein is CASSQTGTSGTYEQYF. Written as DNA, the CDR3 is TGCGCCAGCAGCCAAACCGGGACTAGCGGGACCTACGAGCAGTACTTC.

The chain has TRBV18 and TRBJ2-7; D not certain. The CDR3 covers 15 residues. Germline V CDR1 and CDR2: KGHSH, LQKENI. V gave up 2 bases and J gave up 0 bases, with 11 bases separating them. CDR3 sequence reads: CASSPTAVSSYEQYF. CDR3 coding DNA: TGTGCCAGCTCACCAACGGCGGTAAGCTCCTACGAGCAGTACTTC.

This chain links TRBV20-1 with TRBJ1-1; TRBD1 aligns across 7 bases. Germline values: CDR1 DFQATT, CDR2 SNEGSKA (reference sequence). There are 11 residues in the CDR3. With V trimmed by 6 bases and J by 6 bases, 4 bases remained unmatched. The CDR3 sequence is CSAARGAEAFF. The CDR3 DNA is TGCAGTGCCGCCAGGGGGGCTGAAGCTTTCTTT.

This rearrangement joins TRBV4-1 to TRBJ2-1; no clear D. Germline V gene data show CDR1 as MGHRA and CDR2 as YSYEKL. V lost 0 bases to trimming and J lost 2 bases, with 17 bases between them. The CDR3 runs to 18 residues. The CDR3 DNA is TGCGCCAGCAGCCAAGAGAAGCTTACACAGCTCGCCTACAATGAGCAGTTCTTC. As protein: CASSQEKLTQLAYNEQFF.

This chain connects TRBV9 to TRBJ2-5; 10 bases are shared with TRBD2. TRBJ2-7 explains the end of the DNA better; the J call may be wrong. Germline V gene lookup returns CDR1 SGDLS and CDR2 YYNGEE. The CDR3 is made up of 15 amino acids. The CDR3 DNA is TGTGCCAGCAGCGCGAGTGGGACTAGCGCCTACGAGCAGTACTTC. This sequence encodes CASSASGTSAYEQYF.

The gene calls are TRBV6-5 and TRBJ2-5; D possibly corresponds to TRBD2 (5 bases). The CDR3 loop spans 14 amino acids. Germline assignment: CDR1 MNHEY and CDR2 SVGAGI. The V end lost 0 bases, the J end lost 5 bases, and 10 bases lay between the germline ends. CDR3 sequence (DNA): TGTGCCAGCAGTTACTCACTGCCGGGGGAGACCCAGTACTTC. Its protein is CASSYSLPGETQYF.

This chain connects TRBV19 to TRBJ1-6, with TRBD1 as a possible D gene (5 bases). Looked up from germline, CDR1 is LNHDA and CDR2 is SQIVND (reference sequence). The CDR3 length is 13 residues. V dropped 7 bases and J dropped 9 bases, with 13 bases sitting between them. The CDR3 nucleotides are TGTGCCAGTAAGGACACAGGCAGTTCACCCCTCCACTTT. This encodes CASKDTGSSPLHF.

The chain links TRBV30 to TRBJ1-1, with D maybe TRBD1 (5 bases). The CDR3 runs 13 residues. Germline V CDR1 and CDR2: GTSNPN, SVGIG (reference sequence). Trimming removed 2 bases at V and 1 base at J, with 8 bases between. The CDR3 coding sequence is TGTGCCTGGAGTATCGGGGGGAACACTGAAGCTTTCTTT. Amino acid sequence: CAWSIGGNTEAFF.

The genes are TRBV19 and TRBJ2-2, with 7 bases identical to TRBD2. The germline gives CDR1 LNHDA, CDR2 SQIVND (reference sequence). There are 16 residues in the CDR3. J was trimmed by 4 bases and V by 4 bases; bases with no gene match: 9. CDR3 bases: TGTGCCAGTAGTAGCCCAGGCGGGAGACCCACCGGGGAGCTGTTTTTT. Protein: CASSSPGGRPTGELFF.

The chain uses TRBV29-1 and TRBJ2-7, with 7 bases fitting TRBD1. The V gene's germline CDR1 is SQVTM and CDR2 ANQGSEA. CDR3 size: 16 residues. J was trimmed by 0 bases and V by 4 bases; bases with no gene match: 12. CDR3 DNA: TGCAGCGTTGGACAGGGACAGTACCCGAGCTCCTACGAGCAGTACTTC. It codes for CSVGQGQYPSSYEQYF.

The gene calls are TRBV27 and TRBJ2-3, with D maybe TRBD2 (6 bases). The CDR3 has 16 amino acids. The germline CDR1 and CDR2 sequences are MNHEY and SMNVEV (reference sequence). V gave up 5 bases and J gave up 2 bases, with 17 bases separating them. CDR3 sequence (DNA): TGTGCCAGCAGTCTAGCTGGGACTGCGTACACAGATACGCAGTATTTT. Amino acids: CASSLAGTAYTDTQYF.

The chain employs TRBV5-1 and TRBJ2-1, with D perhaps matching TRBD2 (6 bases). The CDR3 extends over 16 amino acids. The germline V gene encodes CDR1 SGHRS and CDR2 YFSETQ. Trimming stripped 2 bases from V and 0 bases from J, with 12 bases between. The CDR3 loop is CASSFGSGSSYNEQFF. CDR3 nucleotides: TGCGCCAGCAGCTTTGGGTCCGGGAGCTCCTACAATGAGCAGTTCTTC.

The genes are TRBV10-3 and TRBJ1-4; TRBD1 agrees at 9 bases. The CDR3 loop spans 17 amino acids. Germline CDR1 is ENHRY and CDR2 is SYGVKD. Trimming removed 4 bases from V and 3 bases from J; junction bases left unmatched: 9. The CDR3 sequence is CAISGGQGQGANEKLFF. The CDR3 bases are TGTGCCATCAGTGGGGGACAGGGCCAGGGAGCTAATGAAAAACTGTTTTTT.

This rearrangement joins TRBV2 to TRBJ1-5, with TRBD1 matching over 7 bases. The V segment lost 6 bases and the J segment 3 bases; nucleotides outside the gene matches: 8. Germline CDR1 SNHLY, CDR2 FYNNEI. This CDR3 has 15 amino acids. The CDR3 loop reads CASRADREFNQPQHF. In DNA form, the CDR3 reads TGTGCCAGCAGGGCCGACAGGGAATTCAATCAGCCCCAGCATTTT.

The rearrangement joins TRBV6-5 to TRBJ1-2, with D tentatively TRBD1 (6 bases). Between the trimmed V and J ends, which lost 6 bases and 0 bases, there was a span of 14 bases. Germline values: CDR1 MNHEY, CDR2 SVGAGI. This CDR3 region has 15 residues. The CDR3 nucleotides are TGTGCCAGCAGCACCACAGGGTTAGCTAACTATGGCTACACCTTC. Encoded protein: CASSTTGLANYGYTF.

The chain combines TRBV7-9 with TRBJ1-2, with D possibly TRBD1 on 6 matching bases. Germline V gene lookup returns CDR1 SEHNR and CDR2 FQNEAQ (reference sequence). Trimming took off 0 bases at V and 2 bases at J, with 16 bases between the two ends. The CDR3 loop spans 17 amino acids. DNA for the CDR3: TGTGCCAGCAGCTTAGCTCCAGGGGCAGGGCAAAACTATGGCTACACCTTC. Translation: CASSLAPGAGQNYGYTF.

This clone was seen once. CDR3 sequence (DNA): TGTGCCTGGAGACAGGGCGGCACTGAAGCTTTCTTT. This gives the protein CAWRQGGTEAFF. This chain links TRBV30 with TRBJ1-1, with D possibly being TRBD1 (6 bases). V gave up 3 bases and J gave up 4 bases, with 9 bases separating them. Germline CDR1 and CDR2: GTSNPN and SVGIG (reference sequence). There are 12 residues in the CDR3.

The CDR3 spells CASFTGTSGGDTQYF. Here the CDR3 DNA reads TGTGCCAGCTTTACCGGGACTAGCGGGGGGGATACGCAGTATTTT. The gene calls are TRBV7-2 and TRBJ2-3, with 15 bases lining up with TRBD2. This CDR3 spans 15 amino acids. With 8 bases clipped from V and 6 bases from J, the junction kept 6 bases outside the gene matches. Germline V gives CDR1 SGHTA, CDR2 FQGNSA. Full variable domain (missing parts from reference TRBV7-2 and TRBJ2-3): GAGVSQSPSNKVTEKGKDVELRCDPISGHTALYWYRQSLGQGLEFLIYFQGNSAPDKSGLPSDRFSAERTGGSVSTLTIQRTQQEDSAVYLCASFTGTSGGDTQYFGPGTRLTVL.

The J gene is TRBJ1-5, the V gene TRBV11-2; D is uncertain. The CDR3 loop spans 15 amino acids. Germline values: CDR1 SGHAT, CDR2 FQNNGV. Trimming pared 5 bases from V and 3 bases from J, leaving 14 bases between. The DNA of the CDR3 is TGTGCCAGCAGCGGACTAAAGGGCCCCAATCAGCCCCAGCATTTT. This translates into CASSGLKGPNQPQHF.

The CDR3 sequence is CASGLVGLAVTADTQYF. In DNA, the CDR3 is TGTGCTAGTGGTTTGGTGGGGCTAGCGGTTACCGCAGATACGCAGTATTTT. V gene TRBV12-5 combines with J gene TRBJ2-3; 7 bases agree with TRBD2. The CDR3 runs 17 residues. Trimming at V came to 0 bases and at J to 4 bases, leaving 10 bases not matched to a gene. CDR1 LGHNT and CDR2 FRNRAP come from the germline V gene.

This clone was recorded only once. The CDR3 DNA follows: TGCGCCAGCAGCTTGGCCCGGGGGGCTGAGACCCAGTACTTC. It specifies CASSLARGAETQYF. The chain employs TRBV5-1 and TRBJ2-5, with D perhaps matching TRBD2 (7 bases). This CDR3 contains 14 residues. Between the trimmed V and J ends, which lost 0 bases and 5 bases, there was a span of 11 bases. Looked up from germline, CDR1 is SGHRS and CDR2 is YFSETQ. The whole variable domain, remainder taken from reference TRBV5-1 and TRBJ2-5, is KAGVTQTPRYLIKTRGQQVTLSCSPISGHRSVSWYQQTPGQGLQFLFEYFSETQRNKGNFPGRFSGRQFSNSRSEMNVSTLELGDSALYLCASSLARGAETQYFGPGTRLLVL.

Of note for this clone: The sample holds other DNA sequences that translate to the same CDR3. The chain combines TRBV13 with TRBJ2-7, with 8 bases fitting TRBD2. The CDR3 runs to 15 residues. Trimming cost V 5 bases and J 3 bases; bases outside gene matches: 9. The germline V gene encodes CDR1 PRHDT and CDR2 FYEKMQ (reference sequence). The CDR3 DNA is TGTGCCAGCAGCACACGAGCCGGGACTAGCTACGAGCAGTACTTC. It is translated as CASSTRAGTSYEQYF.

This sequence joins TRBV18 and TRBJ2-7, with 7 bases that match TRBD1. V trimming: 4 bases; J trimming: 5 bases; junction bases outside the gene matches: 14. This CDR3 has 16 residues. CDR1 KGHSH and CDR2 LQKENI come from the germline V gene. The DNA of the CDR3 is TGTGCCAGCTCACTCGAAAGCCCCCTAGGGGGCAACGAGCAGTACTTC. Translation gives CASSLESPLGGNEQYF.

V and J are TRBV5-1 and TRBJ2-3; TRBD2 agrees at 11 bases. The junction had 11 bases not matched to a gene; V was cut back by 4 bases and J by 4 bases. The CDR3 is 17 amino acids. Germline V gene sequence: CDR1 SGHRS, CDR2 YFSETQ. CDR3 in amino acids: CASSVPIAGGGSDTQYF. The DNA for the CDR3 is TGCGCCAGCAGCGTACCGATAGCGGGAGGGGGTTCAGATACGCAGTATTTT.

The chain combines TRBV29-1 with TRBJ2-3; 8 bases are shared with TRBD1. The ends lost 6 bases at V and 2 bases at J; junction bases unmatched: 7. Germline CDR1 and CDR2: SQVTM and ANQGSEA. There are 14 residues in the CDR3. This CDR3 is CSVEGQEVTDTQYF. CDR3 bases: TGCAGCGTGGAGGGACAGGAAGTCACAGATACGCAGTATTTT.